A selection of T cell receptor beta chains follows, all from one sample in a study of glioma-infiltrating T cells after dendritic cell vaccination. TCRdb keeps only in-frame clones here, not all; method: immunoSEQ multiplex PCR. The data show tens of thousands of clones, with roughly 87% seen just once and under 2.5% held by the top ten. Sequences were derived from blood, sampled before dendritic cell vaccination. All receptors derive from a human donor with glioblastoma. Each CDR3 is given with its conserved first and last residue. The size entry is marked missing in some rows and otherwise reads once, few, many or a size class.

v_call: TRBV5-1
j_call: TRBJ2-3
clone_size: -
cdr3_aa: CASSADRFSTDTQYF

v_call: TRBV7-9
j_call: TRBJ2-1
clone_size: -
cdr3_aa: CASSGLRENTYNEQFF

v_call: TRBV4-1
j_call: TRBJ1-5
clone_size: -
cdr3_aa: CASSQDRGRSYQPQHF

v_call: TRBV29-1
j_call: TRBJ1-1
clone_size: -
cdr3_aa: CSVGSRQENTEAFF

v_call: TRBV6-6
j_call: TRBJ1-2
clone_size: -
cdr3_aa: CASGGAAYGYTF

v_call: TRBV6-5
j_call: TRBJ1-2
clone_size: -
cdr3_aa: CASSIREGYGYTF

v_call: TRBV10-2
j_call: TRBJ1-4
clone_size: -
cdr3_aa: CASSEWSGHEKLFF

v_call: TRBV7-9
j_call: TRBJ2-2
clone_size: -
cdr3_aa: CASSLGRNTGELFF

v_call: TRBV6-5
j_call: TRBJ2-5
clone_size: -
cdr3_aa: CASSYAGGAGETQYF

v_call: TRBV10-3
j_call: TRBJ1-1
clone_size: -
cdr3_aa: CAIRMRPGQGALRGVTEAFF

v_call: TRBV19
j_call: TRBJ2-1
clone_size: -
cdr3_aa: CASRGLAGDEQFF

v_call: TRBV11-3
j_call: TRBJ2-1
clone_size: -
cdr3_aa: CASSLAVSGGAGYNEQFF

v_call: TRBV6-4
j_call: TRBJ2-3
clone_size: -
cdr3_aa: CASSDFAGGPEDTQYF

v_call: TRBV5-1
j_call: TRBJ2-3
clone_size: -
cdr3_aa: CASSLATSGSTDTQYF

v_call: TRBV6-5
j_call: TRBJ1-2
clone_size: -
cdr3_aa: CASSPSGSYGYTF

v_call: TRBV21-1
j_call: TRBJ1-2
clone_size: -
cdr3_aa: CASSNRGRNYGYTF

v_call: TRBV2
j_call: TRBJ2-1
clone_size: -
cdr3_aa: CASMVASGSSYNEQFF

v_call: TRBV2
j_call: TRBJ1-2
clone_size: -
cdr3_aa: CASSHRDYGYTF

v_call: TRBV19
j_call: TRBJ2-2
clone_size: -
cdr3_aa: CASRDRMGPVTGELFF

v_call: TRBV7-2
j_call: TRBJ1-5
clone_size: -
cdr3_aa: CASSPQPGKPQHF

v_call: TRBV9
j_call: TRBJ2-5
clone_size: -
cdr3_aa: CASSVGTSGTQETQYF

v_call: TRBV6-1
j_call: TRBJ1-2
clone_size: -
cdr3_aa: CASSEAHLNNRDYGYTF

v_call: TRBV5-4
j_call: TRBJ2-1
clone_size: few
cdr3_aa: CASSKGLAGTNGVEQFF

v_call: TRBV5-4
j_call: TRBJ2-1
clone_size: -
cdr3_aa: CASSPRDRSNEQFF

v_call: TRBV7-8
j_call: TRBJ2-1
clone_size: -
cdr3_aa: CASSLEVGREQFF

v_call: TRBV18
j_call: TRBJ2-3
clone_size: -
cdr3_aa: CASSPLSGSDTQYF

v_call: TRBV19
j_call: TRBJ1-1
clone_size: -
cdr3_aa: CASSSTLGTGMNTEAFF

v_call: TRBV2
j_call: TRBJ2-7
clone_size: -
cdr3_aa: CASSSQGVLDEQYF

v_call: TRBV19
j_call: TRBJ2-1
clone_size: few
cdr3_aa: CASSITQGPYNEQFF

v_call: TRBV6-5
j_call: TRBJ1-2
clone_size: -
cdr3_aa: CASSTTGKLRGYTF

v_call: TRBV7-2
j_call: TRBJ1-4
clone_size: -
cdr3_aa: CASSQGQAEKLFF